The next 10 T cell receptor beta chains were all read from a single sample in a study of shared clonotypes between healthy human individuals. CD45RO-negative cells were positively selected for CCR7, leaving out terminally differentiated effector memory CD45RA+ cells. Clones were read by immunoSEQ multiplex PCR, and TCRdb kept only the in-frame ones, dropping some. The sample yields about 2 million clones, around 96% seen once. Sample: naive CD8+ T cells sorted from blood. All receptors come from a man aged 18-30 years in good health.

For the CDR3, the DNA is TGTGCCTGGAACTTGGATAAAGAGACCCAGTACTTC. This codes for CAWNLDKETQYF. This chain joins TRBV30 and TRBJ2-5; D is undetermined. Trimming shortened V by 4 bases and J by 3 bases, and 9 bases separated the two germline ends. The CDR3 consists of 12 residues. Germline CDR1 and CDR2: GTSNPN and SVGIG (reference sequence). Drawing the rest from reference TRBV30 and TRBJ2-5, the complete variable domain is SQTIHQWPATLVQPVGSPLSLECTVEGTSNPNLYWYRQAAGRGLQLLFYSVGIGQISSEVPQNLSASRPQDRQFILSSKKLLLSDSGFYLCAWNLDKETQYFGPGTRLLVL.

A note on this clone: At the DNA level, this CDR3 is encoded by other sequences in the same sample as well. This chain joins TRBV19 and TRBJ2-1, with TRBD1 matching 9 bases. CDR3 size: 15 residues. Trimming removed 3 bases from V and 9 bases from J; junction bases left unmatched: 9. Per the germline V gene, CDR1 is LNHDA and CDR2 is SQIVND (reference sequence). DNA for the CDR3: TGTGCCAGTAGTATCTCGGGACAGGGATTAAGTGAGCAGTTCTTC. This encodes CASSISGQGLSEQFF.

This clone has more than one count but fewer than ten. The V call is TRBV6-1, the J call TRBJ1-1; no definite D call. Germline V gene lookup returns CDR1 MNHNS and CDR2 SASEGT. The CDR3 sequence is 14 residues long. The V end was cut by 2 bases, the J end by 1 base, with 8 bases between. CDR3 in DNA: TGTGCCAGCAGTGAAATAGGTTGGAACACTGAAGCTTTCTTT. Its protein is CASSEIGWNTEAFF.

This clone was seen only once. The rearrangement links TRBV9 to TRBJ1-2; TRBD1 matches at 8 bases. J gave up 7 bases and V 0 bases, and 5 bases lay outside the gene matches. This CDR3 has 14 residues. Germline CDR1 and CDR2: SGDLS and YYNGEE. This CDR3 is CASSVGTGIAGYTF. In DNA form, the CDR3 reads TGTGCCAGCAGCGTAGGGACAGGGATCGCTGGCTACACCTTC.

The V and J genes are TRBV2 and TRBJ2-3; 9 positions match TRBD1. V trimming: 6 bases; J trimming: 2 bases; junction bases outside the gene matches: 6. The length of the CDR3 is 15 residues. Germline V gene lookup returns CDR1 SNHLY and CDR2 FYNNEI. CDR3 region: CASSAGTGITDTQYF. In DNA form, the CDR3 reads TGTGCCAGCAGCGCCGGGACAGGGATCACAGATACGCAGTATTTT. The variable domain in full, with the rest retrieved from reference TRBV2 and TRBJ2-3, is EPEVTQTPSHQVTQMGQEVILRCVPISNHLYFYWYRQILGQKVEFLVSFYNNEISEKSEIFDDQFSVERPDGSNFTLKIRSTKLEDSAMYFCASSAGTGITDTQYFGPGTRLTVL.

The chain recombines TRBV7-8 with TRBJ2-1, with D perhaps being TRBD1 or TRBD2 (5 bases each). The CDR3 is 18 residues long. Trimming took off 0 bases at V and 0 bases at J, with 15 bases between the two ends. CDR1 SGHVS and CDR2 FQNEAQ come from the germline V gene. In nucleotides, the CDR3 is TGTGCCAGCAGCTTAGCCCTCTCCTGGGGGAGCTCCTACAATGAGCAGTTCTTC. Translated, it gives CASSLALSWGSSYNEQFF.

This clone was detected once. This sequence joins TRBV4-3 and TRBJ1-2, with TRBD1 matching 9 bases. Per the germline V gene, CDR1 is LGHNA and CDR2 is YSLEER. There are 14 residues in the CDR3. V gave up 1 base and J gave up 8 bases; unmatched junction bases: 5. This CDR3 is CASSQVGQGWGYTF. The CDR3 DNA sequence: TGCGCCAGCAGCCAAGTTGGACAGGGGTGGGGCTACACCTTC.

This chain links TRBV27 with TRBJ2-7, with unresolved D. Germline V gene data show CDR1 as MNHEY and CDR2 as SMNVEV (reference sequence). The CDR3 is 13 amino acids. With 2 bases removed from V and 3 bases from J, the gap between germline ends came to 8 bases. This chain's CDR3 is CASSLNVYYEQYF. The CDR3 DNA follows: TGTGCCAGCAGTTTAAATGTATACTACGAGCAGTACTTC.

This chain connects TRBV30 to TRBJ1-2; possible D gene TRBD1, 5 bases. V gave up 2 bases and J gave up 4 bases, with 14 bases separating them. Looked up from germline, CDR1 is GTSNPN and CDR2 is SVGIG (reference sequence). This CDR3 is built from 14 residues. In nucleotides, the CDR3 is TGTGCCTGGAGTCCCCTGGGAGGGACCTATGGCTACACCTTC. Its translation: CAWSPLGGTYGYTF.

This chain uses TRBV19 with TRBJ1-6; D not certain. Germline V gene data show CDR1 as LNHDA and CDR2 as SQIVND (reference sequence). With 5 bases removed from V and 4 bases from J, the gap between germline ends came to 6 bases. The CDR3 consists of 13 residues. The CDR3 DNA reads as TGTGCCAGTAGTGTTCAGTATAATTCACCCCTCCACTTT. It specifies CASSVQYNSPLHF.